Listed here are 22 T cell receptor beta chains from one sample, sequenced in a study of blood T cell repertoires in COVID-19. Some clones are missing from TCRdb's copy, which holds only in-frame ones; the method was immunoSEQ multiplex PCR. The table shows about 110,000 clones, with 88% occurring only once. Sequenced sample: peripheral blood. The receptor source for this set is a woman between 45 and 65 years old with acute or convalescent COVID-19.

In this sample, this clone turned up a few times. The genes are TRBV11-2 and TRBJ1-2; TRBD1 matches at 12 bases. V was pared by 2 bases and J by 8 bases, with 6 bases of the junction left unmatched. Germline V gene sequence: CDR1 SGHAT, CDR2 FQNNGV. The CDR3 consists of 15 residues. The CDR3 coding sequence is TGTGCCAGCAGCTTACGGGACAGGGGGCCGCGAGGCTACACCTTC. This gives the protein CASSLRDRGPRGYTF.

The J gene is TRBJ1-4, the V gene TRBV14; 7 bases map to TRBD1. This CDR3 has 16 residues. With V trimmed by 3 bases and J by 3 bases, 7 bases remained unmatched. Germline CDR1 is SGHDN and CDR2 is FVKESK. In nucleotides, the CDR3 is TGTGCCAGCAGCCAGCTACAGGGGTCGTCTAATGAAAAACTGTTTTTT. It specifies CASSQLQGSSNEKLFF.

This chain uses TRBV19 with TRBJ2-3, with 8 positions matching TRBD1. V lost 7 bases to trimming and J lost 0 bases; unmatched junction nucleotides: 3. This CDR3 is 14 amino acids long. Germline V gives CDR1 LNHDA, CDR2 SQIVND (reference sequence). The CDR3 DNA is TGTGCCAGTATGCAGGGGGCGAGCACAGATACGCAGTATTTT. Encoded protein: CASMQGASTDTQYF.

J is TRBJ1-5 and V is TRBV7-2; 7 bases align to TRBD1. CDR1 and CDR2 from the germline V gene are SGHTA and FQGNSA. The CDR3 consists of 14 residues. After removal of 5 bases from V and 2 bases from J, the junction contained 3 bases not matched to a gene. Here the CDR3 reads CASSLTGGNQPQHF. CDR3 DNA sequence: TGTGCCAGCAGCCTAACAGGGGGCAATCAGCCCCAGCATTTT.

DNA for the CDR3: TGTGCCAGTAGCAACACAGGGGTAGGGAATAGCGAAAAACTGTTTTTT. Protein sequence: CASSNTGVGNSEKLFF. V gene TRBV19 combines with J gene TRBJ1-4; 7 nucleotides line up with TRBD1. Germline-derived CDR1 and CDR2 are LNHDA and SQIVND (reference sequence). Trimming at V came to 6 bases and at J to 8 bases, leaving 15 bases not matched to a gene. This CDR3 spans 16 amino acids.

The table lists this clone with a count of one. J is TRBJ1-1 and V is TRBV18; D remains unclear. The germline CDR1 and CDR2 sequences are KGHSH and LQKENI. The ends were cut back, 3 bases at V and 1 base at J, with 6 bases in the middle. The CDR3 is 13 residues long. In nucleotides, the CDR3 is TGTGCCAGCTCACCTTCCCAGAACACTGAAGCTTTCTTT. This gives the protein CASSPSQNTEAFF. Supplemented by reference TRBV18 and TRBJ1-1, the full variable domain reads NAGVMQNPRHLVRRRGQEARLRCSPMKGHSHVYWYRQLPEEGLKFMVYLQKENIIDESGMPKERFSAEFPKEGPSILRIQQVVRGDSAAYFCASSPSQNTEAFFGQGTRLTVV.

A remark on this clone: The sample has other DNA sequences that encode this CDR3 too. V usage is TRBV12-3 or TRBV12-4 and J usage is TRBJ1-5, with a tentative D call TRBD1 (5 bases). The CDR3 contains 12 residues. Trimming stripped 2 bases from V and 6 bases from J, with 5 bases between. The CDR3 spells CASSLRGQPQHF. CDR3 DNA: TGTGCCAGCAGTTTAAGGGGTCAGCCCCAGCATTTT.

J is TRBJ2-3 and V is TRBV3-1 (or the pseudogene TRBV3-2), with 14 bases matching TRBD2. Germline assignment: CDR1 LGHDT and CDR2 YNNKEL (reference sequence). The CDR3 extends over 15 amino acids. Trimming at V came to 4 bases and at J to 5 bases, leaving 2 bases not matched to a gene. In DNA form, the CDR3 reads TGTGCCAGCAGCCCGGGACTAGCGGGAGTAGATACGCAGTATTTT. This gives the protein CASSPGLAGVDTQYF.

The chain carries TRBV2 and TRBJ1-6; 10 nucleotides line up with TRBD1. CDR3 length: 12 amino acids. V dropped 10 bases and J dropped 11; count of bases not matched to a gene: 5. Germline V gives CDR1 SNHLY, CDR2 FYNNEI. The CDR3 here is CATRDRGTPLHF. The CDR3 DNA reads TGTGCCACCCGGGACAGGGGCACACCCCTCCACTTT.

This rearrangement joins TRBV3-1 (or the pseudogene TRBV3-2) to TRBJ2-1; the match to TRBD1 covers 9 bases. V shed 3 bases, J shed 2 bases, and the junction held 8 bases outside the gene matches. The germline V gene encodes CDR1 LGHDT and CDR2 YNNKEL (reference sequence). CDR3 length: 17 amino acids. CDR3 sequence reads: CASSQGTGTGPYNEQFF. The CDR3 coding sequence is TGTGCCAGCAGCCAGGGGACCGGGACAGGGCCCTACAATGAGCAGTTCTTC.

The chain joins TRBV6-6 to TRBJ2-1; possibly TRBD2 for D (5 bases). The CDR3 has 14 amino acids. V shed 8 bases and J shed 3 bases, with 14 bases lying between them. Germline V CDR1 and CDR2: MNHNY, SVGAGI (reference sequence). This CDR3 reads CASGPLRDYNEQFF. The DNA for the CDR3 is TGTGCCAGCGGCCCCCTTCGGGACTACAATGAGCAGTTCTTC.

In DNA, the CDR3 is TGTGCCAGTAGTAAACAGCTCTCTGGGGCCAACGTCCTGACTTTC. This gives the protein CASSKQLSGANVLTF. The rearrangement uses TRBV19 and TRBJ2-6; D call uncertain. The CDR3 loop spans 15 amino acids. Between the trimmed V and J ends, which lost 4 bases and 0 bases, there was a span of 7 bases. Looked up from germline, CDR1 is LNHDA and CDR2 is SQIVND (reference sequence).

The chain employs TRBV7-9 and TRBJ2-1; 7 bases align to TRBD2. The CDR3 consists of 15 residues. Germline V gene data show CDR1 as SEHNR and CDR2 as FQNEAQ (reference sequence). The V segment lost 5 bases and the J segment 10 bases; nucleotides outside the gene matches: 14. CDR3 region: CASSPTQGGVREQFF. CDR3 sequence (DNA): TGTGCCAGCAGCCCCACTCAGGGAGGGGTCCGGGAGCAGTTCTTC.

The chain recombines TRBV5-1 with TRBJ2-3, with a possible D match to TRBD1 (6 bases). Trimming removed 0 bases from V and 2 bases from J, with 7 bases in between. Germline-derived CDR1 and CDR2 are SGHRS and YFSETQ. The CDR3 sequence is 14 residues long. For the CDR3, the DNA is TGCGCCAGCAGCTTGGGGACAGCCACAGATACGCAGTATTTT. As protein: CASSLGTATDTQYF.

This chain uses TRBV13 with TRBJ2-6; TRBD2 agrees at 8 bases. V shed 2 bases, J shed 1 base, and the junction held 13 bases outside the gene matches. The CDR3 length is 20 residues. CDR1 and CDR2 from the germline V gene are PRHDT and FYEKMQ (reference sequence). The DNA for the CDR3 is TGTGCCAGCAGCTTACGAAGAGCGGGAGTGGTAGTGTCTGGGGCCAACGTCCTGACTTTC. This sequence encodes CASSLRRAGVVVSGANVLTF.

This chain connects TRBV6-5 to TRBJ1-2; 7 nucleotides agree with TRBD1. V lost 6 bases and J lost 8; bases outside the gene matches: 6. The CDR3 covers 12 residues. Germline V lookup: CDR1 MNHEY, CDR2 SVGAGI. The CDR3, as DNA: TGTGCCAGCAGGCCGACAGGGCGAGGCTACACCTTC. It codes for CASRPTGRGYTF.

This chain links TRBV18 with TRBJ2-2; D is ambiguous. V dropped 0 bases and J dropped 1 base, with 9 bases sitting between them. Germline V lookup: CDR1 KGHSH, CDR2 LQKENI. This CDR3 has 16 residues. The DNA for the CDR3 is TGTGCCAGCTCACCACCGGGCCAGATGAACACCGGGGAGCTGTTTTTT. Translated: CASSPPGQMNTGELFF. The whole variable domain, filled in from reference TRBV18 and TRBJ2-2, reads NAGVMQNPRHLVRRRGQEARLRCSPMKGHSHVYWYRQLPEEGLKFMVYLQKENIIDESGMPKERFSAEFPKEGPSILRIQQVVRGDSAAYFCASSPPGQMNTGELFFGEGSRLTVL.

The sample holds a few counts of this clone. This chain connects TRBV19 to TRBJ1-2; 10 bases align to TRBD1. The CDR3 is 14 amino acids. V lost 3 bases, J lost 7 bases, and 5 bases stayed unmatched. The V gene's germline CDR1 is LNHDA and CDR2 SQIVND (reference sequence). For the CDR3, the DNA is TGTGCCAGTAGTATCGGACAGGGGGGCGGTGGCTACACCTTC. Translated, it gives CASSIGQGGGGYTF.

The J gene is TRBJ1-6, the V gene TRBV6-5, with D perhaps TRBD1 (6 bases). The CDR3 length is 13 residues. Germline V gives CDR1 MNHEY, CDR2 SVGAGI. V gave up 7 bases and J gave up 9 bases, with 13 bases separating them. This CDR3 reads CASKGGVGSPLHF. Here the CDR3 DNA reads TGTGCCAGCAAGGGGGGGGTCGGTTCACCCCTCCACTTT.

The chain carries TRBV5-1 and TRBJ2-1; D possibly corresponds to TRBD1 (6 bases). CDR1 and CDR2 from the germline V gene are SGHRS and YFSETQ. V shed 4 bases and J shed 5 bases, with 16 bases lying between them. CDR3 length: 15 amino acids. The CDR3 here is CASSVTGSKHNEQFF. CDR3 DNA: TGCGCCAGCAGCGTGACAGGTTCCAAACACAATGAGCAGTTCTTC. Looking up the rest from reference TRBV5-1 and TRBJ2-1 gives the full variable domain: KAGVTQTPRYLIKTRGQQVTLSCSPISGHRSVSWYQQTPGQGLQFLFEYFSETQRNKGNFPGRFSGRQFSNSRSEMNVSTLELGDSALYLCASSVTGSKHNEQFFGPGTRLTVL.

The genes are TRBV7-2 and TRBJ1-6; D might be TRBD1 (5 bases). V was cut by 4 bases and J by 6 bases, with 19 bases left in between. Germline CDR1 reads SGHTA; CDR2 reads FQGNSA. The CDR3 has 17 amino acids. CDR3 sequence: CASSSGGGEYGNSPLHF. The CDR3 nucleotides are TGTGCCAGCAGCTCCGGGGGAGGGGAGTACGGTAATTCACCCCTCCACTTT.

This CDR3 is CASSLLQAYGYTF. In DNA form, the CDR3 reads TGTGCCAGCAGTTTGCTACAGGCCTATGGCTACACCTTC. The chain recombines TRBV28 with TRBJ1-2; tentatively, D is TRBD1 (5 bases). Germline V lookup: CDR1 MDHEN, CDR2 SYDVKM. The CDR3 extends over 13 amino acids. V was shortened by 3 bases and J by 4 bases, with 9 bases between the two germline ends.